One and the same sample provided the 20 T cell receptor beta chains below, sequenced in a study of shared clonotypes between healthy human individuals. The table came from immunoSEQ multiplex PCR; TCRdb's copy has only in-frame clones and leaves some out. The data contain some 1,600,000 clones, 95% to 99% of them singletons. Sequencing was performed on naive CD4+ T cells sorted from blood. Subset reported: CD45RA+ positively selected. Receptors were obtained from a man aged 25-40 years in good health.

The chain uses TRBV15 and TRBJ2-7, with D maybe TRBD2 (6 bases). The germline V gene has CDR1 LNHNV and CDR2 YYDKDF (reference sequence). Trimming removed 1 base at V and 8 bases at J, with 12 bases between. This CDR3 spans 13 amino acids. Written as DNA, the CDR3 is TGTGCCACCAGCAGAGCGGGGGAGGCCCAGCAGTACTTC. It specifies CATSRAGEAQQYF. Filled out from reference TRBV15 and TRBJ2-7, the complete variable domain reads DAMVIQNPRYQVTQFGKPVTLSCSQTLNHNVMYWYQQKSSQAPKLLFHYYDKDFNNEADTPDNFQSRRPNTSFCFLDIRSPGLGDTAMYLCATSRAGEAQQYFGPGTRLTVT.

This chain joins TRBV9 and TRBJ1-5; D is unclear. The V end was cut by 4 bases, the J end by 2 bases, with 10 bases between. The CDR3 sequence is 14 residues long. Germline values: CDR1 SGDLS, CDR2 YYNGEE. The CDR3 DNA reads TGTGCCAGCAGCCTCGGGGTGGGCAATCAGCCCCAGCATTTT. As protein: CASSLGVGNQPQHF.

The chain carries TRBV10-3 and TRBJ2-5; tentatively, D is TRBD2 (6 bases). The CDR3 totals 14 residues. Germline lookup yields CDR1 ENHRY and CDR2 SYGVKD. Trimming cost V 0 bases and J 5 bases, with 10 bases left between them. The CDR3 here is CAISESRGGETQYF. The CDR3 DNA reads TGTGCCATCAGTGAGTCGAGGGGAGGTGAGACCCAGTACTTC.

This chain links TRBV6-5 with TRBJ1-1; TRBD1 matches at 7 bases. With V trimmed by 6 bases and J by 5 bases, 9 bases remained unmatched. CDR1 is MNHEY and CDR2 is SVGAGI in the germline V gene. This CDR3 contains 14 residues. Here the CDR3 DNA reads TGTGCCAGCAGCCGACAGGGTTCGGATACTGAAGCTTTCTTT. It is translated as CASSRQGSDTEAFF.

The chain combines TRBV7-2 with TRBJ2-5; 10 positions agree with TRBD2. CDR1 and CDR2 (germline): SGHTA, FQGNSA. Trimming at V came to 2 bases and at J to 7 bases, leaving 10 bases not matched to a gene. This CDR3 has 16 amino acids. Written as DNA, the CDR3 is TGTGCCAGCAGCTTAAGTGAACTAGCGGGACGGAGGACCCAGTACTTC. Its translation: CASSLSELAGRRTQYF.

The CDR3 DNA sequence: TGCGCCAGCAGCTTCGCCGGGACAGGGGTGTCGGTGCCCTACAATGAGCAGTTCTTC. Its protein product is CASSFAGTGVSVPYNEQFF. The chain recombines TRBV5-1 with TRBJ2-1; TRBD1 aligns across 10 bases. Trimming at V came to 2 bases and at J to 2 bases, leaving 13 bases not matched to a gene. The CDR3 totals 19 residues. The V gene's germline CDR1 is SGHRS and CDR2 YFSETQ.

This clone was seen once. This chain joins TRBV19 and TRBJ1-1; D remains unclear. Trimming removed 3 bases at V and 6 bases at J, with 8 bases between. The CDR3 contains 12 residues. Germline loops: CDR1 LNHDA, CDR2 SQIVND (reference sequence). CDR3 in amino acids: CASSISTAEAFF. For the CDR3, the DNA is TGTGCCAGTAGTATTAGTACGGCTGAAGCTTTCTTT. The variable domain in full, with the rest retrieved from reference TRBV19 and TRBJ1-1, is DGGITQSPKYLFRKEGQNVTLSCEQNLNHDAMYWYRQDPGQGLRLIYYSQIVNDFQKGDIAEGYSVSREKKESFPLTVTSAQKNPTAFYLCASSISTAEAFFGQGTRLTVV.

The V gene is TRBV9, the J gene TRBJ2-3; D unresolved. This CDR3 contains 16 residues. The germline CDR1 and CDR2 sequences are SGDLS and YYNGEE. V was cut by 0 bases and J by 6 bases, with 17 bases left in between. In DNA, the CDR3 is TGTGCCAGCAGCGTAGCCCCTAGTTCTCAGGTGGATACGCAGTATTTT. This encodes CASSVAPSSQVDTQYF. Combining the CDR3 with reference TRBV9 and TRBJ2-3 gives the whole variable domain DSGVTQTPKHLITATGQRVTLRCSPRSGDLSVYWYQQSLDQGLQFLIQYYNGEERAKGNILERFSAQQFPDLHSELNLSSLELGDSALYFCASSVAPSSQVDTQYFGPGTRLTVL.

This chain joins TRBV10-3 and TRBJ2-5; no definite D call. This CDR3 is 14 amino acids long. Germline V CDR1 and CDR2: ENHRY, SYGVKD. V lost 3 bases to trimming and J lost 5 bases, with 13 bases between them. The CDR3 DNA is TGTGCCATCAGTGAATCGAAGCAAGGGGAGACCCAGTACTTC. Its protein product is CAISESKQGETQYF.

This chain joins TRBV18 and TRBJ2-3; D unclear. This CDR3 region has 13 residues. Trimming stripped 4 bases from V and 2 bases from J, with 7 bases between. Germline lookup yields CDR1 KGHSH and CDR2 LQKENI. The CDR3 coding sequence is TGTGCCAGCTCACGCAGGTCCACAGATACGCAGTATTTT. Translated, it gives CASSRRSTDTQYF.

The gene calls are TRBV2 and TRBJ2-7; D is unresolved. The V end lost 4 bases, the J end lost 3 bases, and 13 bases lay between the germline ends. The germline V gene encodes CDR1 SNHLY and CDR2 FYNNEI. CDR3 length: 14 residues. CDR3 loop: CASSASGRSYEQYF. CDR3 nucleotide sequence: TGTGCCAGCAGTGCTTCAGGACGTAGCTACGAGCAGTACTTC.

The J gene is TRBJ2-7, the V gene TRBV18, with 9 bases lining up with TRBD1. Germline V CDR1 and CDR2: KGHSH, LQKENI. V shed 2 bases and J 4 bases; nucleotides not matched to a gene: 3. This CDR3 spans 14 amino acids. The CDR3 reads CASSPRTGEYEQYF. The CDR3 nucleotides read TGTGCCAGCTCACCAAGGACAGGGGAATACGAGCAGTACTTC.

The CDR3 sequence: CASSSLAGLETQYF. As DNA, the CDR3 is TGTGCCAGCTCATCACTAGCGGGGCTAGAGACCCAGTACTTC. The chain uses TRBV18 and TRBJ2-5; the match to TRBD2 covers 10 bases. Per germline, CDR1 KGHSH and CDR2 LQKENI. After removal of 5 bases from V and 4 bases from J, the junction contained 4 bases not matched to a gene. The CDR3 sequence is 14 residues long.

V and J are TRBV6-5 and TRBJ1-2, with 12 bases that match TRBD1. Trimming took 0 bases from V and 8 from J; bases not matched to a gene: 1. This CDR3 spans 14 amino acids. Germline CDR1 MNHEY, CDR2 SVGAGI. The CDR3 DNA follows: TGTGCCAGCAGTTACTCGGGGACAGGGGGCGGCTACACCTTC. Translation gives CASSYSGTGGGYTF.

This chain connects TRBV10-2 to TRBJ2-1; TRBD2 matches 7 bases. CDR1 and CDR2 from the germline V gene are WSHSY and SAAADI. CDR3 size: 15 residues. Unmatched junction bases numbered 9, after V lost 3 bases and J lost 7 bases. The CDR3 sequence is CASSDGIRLANEQFF. The CDR3 nucleotides read TGCGCCAGCAGTGATGGTATAAGACTAGCAAATGAGCAGTTCTTC.

This clone appeared once. The DNA of the CDR3 is TGTGCCAGCAGTGATGGACGGAACTATGGCTACACCTTC. This codes for CASSDGRNYGYTF. V and J are TRBV28 and TRBJ1-2; D is unresolved. The germline CDR1 and CDR2 sequences are MDHEN and SYDVKM. Trimming stripped 5 bases from V and 2 bases from J, with 9 bases between. There are 13 residues in the CDR3.

The CDR3 here is CASSLDDSKNEKLFF. The CDR3 DNA reads TGTGCCAGCAGCTTGGATGACAGCAAGAATGAAAAACTGTTTTTT. V is TRBV5-5 and J is TRBJ1-4; D may be TRBD1 (5 bases). V was pared by 0 bases and J by 5 bases, with 11 bases between. The CDR3 loop spans 15 amino acids. Per germline, CDR1 SGHKS and CDR2 YYEKEE (reference sequence).

This rearrangement joins TRBV5-1 to TRBJ2-3; D is possibly TRBD1 (5 bases). The V and J ends lost 0 bases and 2 bases respectively, with 13 bases between them. Germline V gives CDR1 SGHRS, CDR2 YFSETQ. The CDR3 is made up of 16 amino acids. In DNA, the CDR3 is TGCGCCAGCAGCTTGGTTCAGGGATTCTTCACAGATACGCAGTATTTT. This sequence encodes CASSLVQGFFTDTQYF.

The chain joins TRBV28 to TRBJ1-3; possible D gene TRBD1, 5 bases. V was clipped by 7 bases and J by 4 bases, with 17 bases between them. The germline V gene has CDR1 MDHEN and CDR2 SYDVKM. The CDR3 has 15 residues. As DNA, the CDR3 is TGTGCCAGCACCCCCTCTGGGGCAGAGGGAAACACCATATATTTT. Protein sequence: CASTPSGAEGNTIYF.

This rearrangement joins TRBV18 to TRBJ2-3; perhaps D is TRBD1 or TRBD2 (5 bases each). This CDR3 comprises 15 residues. Trimming cost V 3 bases and J 4 bases, with 14 bases left between them. Germline CDR1 is KGHSH and CDR2 is LQKENI. CDR3 in amino acids: CASSPGTPDPDTQYF. CDR3 sequence (DNA): TGTGCCAGCTCACCCGGGACCCCGGACCCAGATACGCAGTATTTT.